A single sample gave rise to the 31 T cell receptor beta chains below, sequenced in a study of identical twins. One entry per CDR3 protein results from TCRdb running MiXCR on the 5' RACE reads. This table has 700,000 or so distinct CDR3 sequences, over 8.5% appearing once. The same data also went into a second study, on yellow fever vaccine responses in identical twins.

The sample comprised PBMCs. The source of these receptors is a woman aged 18-29 years in good health.

This clonotype appeared many times. This sequence joins TRBV12-3 or TRBV12-4 and TRBJ1-1; D gene uncertain. There are 13 residues in the CDR3. Trimming left V 5 bases short and J 5 bases short, with 12 bases between. The DNA for the CDR3 is TGTGCCAGCAGTACAACCCGGAGGACTGAAGCTTTCTTT. This translates into CASSTTRRTEAFF.

This clonotype was seen more than once but under ten times. The rearrangement links TRBV7-9 to TRBJ1-2; 7 positions agree with TRBD1. Germline lookup yields CDR1 SEHNR and CDR2 FQNEAQ (reference sequence). The CDR3 totals 15 residues. V lost 0 bases, J lost 2 bases, and 3 bases stayed unmatched. CDR3 amino acids: CASSLAGQANYGYTF. CDR3 nucleotides: TGTGCCAGCAGCTTAGCTGGACAGGCGAACTATGGCTACACCTTC.

The chain couples TRBV7-6 to TRBJ2-7; D possibly corresponds to TRBD2 (5 bases). Germline CDR1 is SGHVS and CDR2 is FNYEAQ. Trimming cost V 4 bases and J 1 base, with 8 bases left between them. This CDR3 is built from 13 residues. Here the CDR3 reads CASSSRESYEQYF. CDR3 in DNA: TGTGCCAGCAGCTCAAGGGAGTCCTACGAGCAGTACTTC.

This clonotype was observed many times. The gene calls are TRBV12-3 or TRBV12-4 and TRBJ1-5; 11 bases align to TRBD1. There are 16 residues in the CDR3. The trim removed 5 bases at V and 7 bases at J, leaving 10 bases unmatched. The CDR3 is CASSLPGTGGSQPQHF. In DNA form, the CDR3 reads TGTGCCAGCAGTCTCCCGGGGACAGGGGGGTCCCAGCCCCAGCATTTT.

This clonotype was recorded many times. The rearrangement links TRBV28 to TRBJ1-5; a possible D gene is TRBD1 (6 bases). The V and J ends lost 4 bases and 5 bases respectively, with 12 bases between them. This CDR3 is built from 14 residues. Germline assignment: CDR1 MDHEN and CDR2 SYDVKM. DNA of the CDR3: TGTGCCAGCAGTTCCCAGGGGTTTTATCAGCCCCAGCATTTT. Protein: CASSSQGFYQPQHF.

This clonotype has ten or more counts. In DNA, the CDR3 is TGCAGTGCTAGAGCGACGGGGGATAGTGAAAAACTGTTTTTT. Amino acid sequence: CSARATGDSEKLFF. The chain employs TRBV20-1 and TRBJ1-4; D may be TRBD1 (5 bases). Germline V lookup: CDR1 DFQATT, CDR2 SNEGSKA (reference sequence). Trimming removed 1 base from V and 7 bases from J, with 13 bases in between. The CDR3 has 14 amino acids.

This clonotype was recorded many times. The J gene is TRBJ2-2, the V gene TRBV29-1; TRBD1 aligns across 7 bases. Germline V lookup: CDR1 SQVTM, CDR2 ANQGSEA. After removal of 6 bases from V and 0 bases from J, the junction contained 4 bases not matched to a gene. The CDR3 has 14 residues. This CDR3 reads CSVAGTANTGELFF. Written as DNA, the CDR3 is TGCAGCGTGGCCGGGACAGCGAACACCGGGGAGCTGTTTTTT.

The chain employs TRBV7-9 and TRBJ2-1, with D possibly TRBD2 on 6 matching bases. This CDR3 contains 14 residues. Trimming pared 1 base from V and 8 bases from J, leaving 12 bases between. Germline V gives CDR1 SEHNR, CDR2 FQNEAQ (reference sequence). The CDR3 sequence is CASSLVTGSYEQFF. DNA of the CDR3: TGTGCCAGCAGCTTAGTTACCGGGAGTTATGAGCAGTTCTTC.

The chain employs TRBV3-1 and TRBJ2-1; D is perhaps TRBD1 or TRBD2 (6 bases each). This CDR3 region has 17 residues. V was pared by 5 bases and J by 9 bases, with 26 bases between. The germline V gene encodes CDR1 LGHDT and CDR2 YNNKEL (reference sequence). CDR3 loop: CASSSDIGGLQVVEQFF. The CDR3, as DNA: TGTGCCAGCAGCAGTGATATAGGGGGACTCCAGGTAGTTGAGCAGTTCTTC.

This clonotype has a handful of counts. This chain connects TRBV20-1 to TRBJ2-3, with TRBD2 matching 9 bases. V shed 5 bases and J 1 base; nucleotides not matched to a gene: 7. The CDR3 totals 15 residues. In germline, CDR1 is DFQATT, CDR2 SNEGSKA (reference sequence). The CDR3 spells CSAPRGGGGTDTQYF. CDR3 nucleotide sequence: TGCAGTGCTCCCCGAGGCGGGGGGGGCACAGATACGCAGTATTTT.

This clonotype has only a few counts. This CDR3 is CASSKSGQGIYEQYF. The CDR3 nucleotides are TGTGCCAGCTCCAAGTCGGGACAGGGGATATACGAGCAGTACTTC. The genes are TRBV7-2 and TRBJ2-7; 10 nucleotides align to TRBD1. This CDR3 has 15 amino acids. The V gene end was trimmed by 8 bases and the J gene end by 4 bases; junction bases not matched to a gene: 11. CDR1 is SGHTA and CDR2 is FQGNSA in the germline V gene.

This clonotype has more than one count but fewer than ten. This chain joins TRBV12-3 or TRBV12-4 and TRBJ2-4; 9 bases agree with TRBD2. J lost 3 bases, V lost 6 bases, and 12 bases had no gene match. The CDR3 is made up of 17 amino acids. The CDR3 loop is CASRLTGTSLDKNIQYF. The CDR3, as DNA: TGTGCCAGCAGATTGACGGGGACTAGCCTTGACAAAAACATTCAGTACTTC.

The rearrangement links TRBV20-1 to TRBJ2-7, with 9 bases matching TRBD2. This CDR3 has 14 amino acids. Losses at the gene ends were 2 bases for V and 6 bases for J; bases not matched to a gene: 8. CDR1 is DFQATT, CDR2 SNEGSKA, per germline (reference sequence). CDR3 in amino acids: CSARLLAGVPEQYF. The CDR3 DNA is TGCAGTGCTAGACTATTAGCGGGAGTTCCCGAGCAGTACTTC.

The rearrangement links TRBV3-1 to TRBJ1-1; D not certain. Germline-derived CDR1 and CDR2 are LGHDT and YNNKEL (reference sequence). The CDR3 is 17 amino acids. Trimming stripped 0 bases from V and 0 bases from J, with 14 bases between. Written as DNA, the CDR3 is TGTGCCAGCAGCCAAGAATCCGGAGACACGCTGAACACTGAAGCTTTCTTT. It is translated as CASSQESGDTLNTEAFF.

The chain carries TRBV6-2 or TRBV6-3 and TRBJ2-3; 15 bases are shared with TRBD2. CDR3 length: 18 residues. Unmatched junction bases numbered 8, after V lost 5 bases and J lost 2 bases. Germline-derived CDR1 and CDR2 are MNHEY and SVGEGT. The CDR3: CASSPRTSGRGVTDTQYF. Written as DNA, the CDR3 is TGTGCCAGCAGTCCCAGGACTAGCGGGAGGGGAGTCACAGATACGCAGTATTTT.

At least ten counts were recorded for this clonotype. This rearrangement joins TRBV27 to TRBJ2-7; 7 bases agree with TRBD1. The CDR3 loop spans 14 amino acids. V shed 6 bases and J 4 bases; nucleotides not matched to a gene: 9. CDR1 is MNHEY and CDR2 is SMNVEV in the germline V gene (reference sequence). The CDR3 loop reads CASRKGQLGYEQYF. The CDR3 DNA reads as TGTGCCAGCAGAAAGGGACAGCTAGGTTACGAGCAGTACTTC.

The gene calls are TRBV6-2 or TRBV6-3 and TRBJ2-1; TRBD2 agrees at 8 bases. CDR1 is MNHEY, CDR2 SVGEGT, per germline. The CDR3 length is 17 residues. V gave up 5 bases and J gave up 9 bases; unmatched junction bases: 18. In DNA form, the CDR3 reads TGTGCCAGCAGTGCGCTCGGACTAGCAGCGTCAATCGGTGAGCAGTTCTTC. Translating it yields CASSALGLAASIGEQFF.

The rearrangement links TRBV6-1 to TRBJ2-1, with D perhaps matching TRBD2 (6 bases). CDR1 and CDR2 from the germline V gene are MNHNS and SASEGT. This CDR3 has 15 amino acids. V dropped 8 bases and J dropped 0 bases, with 14 bases sitting between them. CDR3 amino acids: CASATGTSSYNEQFF. CDR3 DNA sequence: TGTGCCAGCGCTACCGGGACTTCCTCCTACAATGAGCAGTTCTTC.

The sample holds many counts of this clonotype. V gene TRBV7-2 combines with J gene TRBJ2-3; TRBD2 is a possible D gene (6 bases). Germline V gene lookup returns CDR1 SGHTA and CDR2 FQGNSA. This CDR3 contains 16 residues. The V end was cut by 1 base, the J end by 2 bases, with 13 bases between. The DNA for the CDR3 is TGTGCCAGCAGCTTAGACCAAACGGGGGTCACAGATACGCAGTATTTT. This encodes CASSLDQTGVTDTQYF.

The chain recombines TRBV9 with TRBJ2-7; 8 bases are a match to TRBD1. The CDR3 extends over 13 amino acids. Germline loops: CDR1 SGDLS, CDR2 YYNGEE. After removal of 1 base from V and 6 bases from J, the junction contained 3 bases not matched to a gene. The CDR3 is CASSVQTGGEQYF. The DNA of the CDR3 is TGTGCCAGCAGCGTACAAACAGGGGGCGAGCAGTACTTC.

This clonotype was observed a handful of times. The chain joins TRBV4-3 to TRBJ2-3, with 8 positions matching TRBD2. The junction had 6 bases not matched to a gene; V was cut back by 1 base and J by 3 bases. The CDR3 consists of 16 residues. Germline V gene sequence: CDR1 LGHNA, CDR2 YSLEER. The CDR3 loop reads CASSQVISGNTDTQYF. The CDR3 DNA reads as TGCGCCAGCAGCCAAGTCATTAGCGGGAATACAGATACGCAGTATTTT.

In its sample, this clonotype was seen a few times. The V and J genes are TRBV7-3 and TRBJ2-3, with 8 bases matching TRBD2. The CDR3 contains 15 residues. The germline V gene has CDR1 SGHTA and CDR2 FQGTGA. V was clipped by 1 base and J by 4 bases; unmatched bases: 4. The CDR3 is CASSLRVAGPDTQYF. The CDR3 bases are TGTGCCAGCAGCTTAAGGGTAGCGGGGCCAGATACGCAGTATTTT.

Comments on this clonotype: At one end, the junction sequence differs from germline, possibly due to a read error. V and J are TRBV10-3 and TRBJ2-2; D may be TRBD2 (6 bases). The CDR3 sequence is 18 residues long. Germline V gene data show CDR1 as ENHRY and CDR2 as SYGVKD. CDR3 residues: CAISESPLANLRPGGLFF. In nucleotides, the CDR3 is TGTGCCATCAGTGAGTCTCCCCTAGCAAACCTCAGGCCCGGGGGGCTGTTTTTT.

This clonotype has only a few counts. The chain links TRBV20-1 to TRBJ2-7; the match to TRBD2 covers 7 bases. The CDR3 spans 15 residues. Germline CDR1 is DFQATT and CDR2 is SNEGSKA (reference sequence). The V gene end was trimmed by 0 bases and the J gene end by 0 bases; junction bases not matched to a gene: 5. Here the CDR3 reads CSARDVWDYSYEQYF. CDR3 nucleotides: TGCAGTGCTAGAGACGTATGGGACTACTCCTACGAGCAGTACTTC.

A few counts support this clonotype. This sequence joins TRBV20-1 and TRBJ1-4; 9 bases match TRBD1. Germline lookup yields CDR1 DFQATT and CDR2 SNEGSKA (reference sequence). Losses at the gene ends were 6 bases for V and 3 bases for J; bases not matched to a gene: 8. The CDR3 covers 15 residues. The CDR3 protein is CSAVTGQGSNEKLFF. As DNA, the CDR3 is TGCAGTGCCGTCACGGGACAGGGATCTAATGAAAAACTGTTTTTT.

At least ten counts were recorded for this clonotype. This chain connects TRBV28 to TRBJ2-1; D uncertain. The CDR3 has 17 residues. Trimming shortened V by 3 bases and J by 0 bases, and 15 bases separated the two germline ends. Germline assignment: CDR1 MDHEN and CDR2 SYDVKM. CDR3 DNA sequence: TGTGCCAGCAGTTTTGGTACTAAGAGAAGCTCCTACAATGAGCAGTTCTTC. Translation gives CASSFGTKRSSYNEQFF.

This clonotype was seen more than once but under ten times. V usage is TRBV5-1 and J usage is TRBJ2-7; 10 bases map to TRBD1. CDR1 and CDR2 (germline): SGHRS, YFSETQ. The CDR3 has 15 amino acids. V shed 0 bases and J 7 bases; nucleotides not matched to a gene: 7. The CDR3 here is CASSLGGTGVWEQYF. The CDR3 nucleotides read TGCGCCAGCAGCTTGGGAGGGACAGGGGTATGGGAGCAGTACTTC.

V gene TRBV20-1 combines with J gene TRBJ2-5, with D possibly TRBD1 on 6 matching bases. From germline, CDR1 is DFQATT and CDR2 SNEGSKA (reference sequence). Trimming cost V 0 bases and J 5 bases, with 19 bases left between them. The length of the CDR3 is 16 residues. The CDR3 DNA is TGCAGTGCTAGAGATTCGTCTGGGGGCCGGGGCGAGACCCAGTACTTC. Protein product: CSARDSSGGRGETQYF.

This clonotype has more than one count but fewer than ten. V gene TRBV7-3 combines with J gene TRBJ1-1; 7 bases align to TRBD1. The CDR3 has 13 amino acids. V gave up 6 bases and J gave up 2 bases; unmatched junction bases: 3. CDR1 SGHTA and CDR2 FQGTGA come from the germline V gene. CDR3 bases: TGTGCCAGCAGAGACAGGGCAAACACTGAAGCTTTCTTT. Its protein is CASRDRANTEAFF.

The chain's CDR3 is CASSSRSPREQYF. The CDR3 DNA follows: TGTGCCAGCAGCTCTAGGTCCCCTCGCGAGCAGTACTTC. The V call is TRBV5-4, the J call TRBJ2-7, with D unclear. In germline, CDR1 is SGHNT, CDR2 YYREEE (reference sequence). Trimming stripped 3 bases from V and 6 bases from J, with 13 bases between. The length of the CDR3 is 13 residues.

The V gene is TRBV7-9, the J gene TRBJ1-5, with no clear D. Germline CDR1 is SEHNR and CDR2 is FQNEAQ (reference sequence). Trimming cost V 0 bases and J 3 bases, with 6 bases left between them. The CDR3 covers 14 residues. The CDR3 loop is CASSLAALNQPQHF. CDR3 bases: TGTGCCAGCAGCTTAGCGGCCCTCAATCAGCCCCAGCATTTT.